This T cell receptor beta chain is from a study of cytomegalovirus exposure and HLA in healthy donors. Study at large: Roughly 80% of more than 300 genotyped donors fell in the Caucasian-associated ancestry cluster. The study's findings and limits: A link between a missense DCLRE1C variant and TCR beta V- and J-gene trimming emerged from a later analysis. Earlier analysis found most TCR beta V segments productive about 90% or about 30% of the time.

Donors showed nominal health when sampled, although they likely had unrecorded immune exposures. As concerns this clone: Its target is not known.

PCR was performed using 60 Vbeta and 13 Jbeta primers. The assay was immunoSEQ multiplex PCR, and TCRdb's table has in-frame clones only and misses some. The sample contains about 200,000 clones, 70% to 85% of which appear only once. V was pared by 3 bases and J by 3 bases, with 12 bases between. The CDR3 runs 14 residues. Germline CDR1 is WSHSY and CDR2 is SAAADI. The sequence was collected from a male donor in good health and CMV-seronegative. The material sequenced was PBMCs. The chain uses TRBV10-2 and TRBJ2-7; D perhaps matches TRBD2 (5 bases). The CDR3, as DNA: TGCGCCAGCAGTGACCCTTTGCGGGTCTACGAGCAGTACTTC. Its translation is CASSDPLRVYEQYF.